This TCR beta chain stems from a study of cytomegalovirus exposure and HLA in healthy donors (dated by TCRdb to about 2017). Concerning the study at large: A later analysis indicated that the 120 validation repertoires were generated on the platform also employed for the 600 to 750 repertoires of the first cohort. The study aimed to test whether cataloging public T cell receptors could reveal signatures of past pathogen exposure. Along with the approximately 700-subject first cohort, a separate validation cohort of 120 different subjects was used. To predict cytomegalovirus infection status, the study brought together high-throughput TCR immunosequencing, statistical association of individual TCRs with disease status, and machine learning.

The library was prepared using the immunoSEQ multiplex PCR assay. For the original study's pipeline: A statistical classification framework was built to diagnose cytomegalovirus status from the catalog of TCR beta chain sequences. TCRdb took this table from immuneACCESS and kept in-frame rearrangements with V and J called. Such tables lack part of the clones; where checked against another copy, unresolved V genes explain under half of the gap, and the rest is unexplained. V and J calls and clone size are as listed in that table; D and trimming were resolved from the DNA. The sample records about 160,000 clones, approximately 87% of which are singletons. The ten largest clones take up 5.7% of the sample. V has 8 bases trimmed and J has 4 bases trimmed; junction bases matching no gene number 11. According to the germline V gene (reference sequence), CDR1 reads MNHEY and CDR2 reads SMNVEV. The CDR3 runs 15 amino acids, cysteine and phenylalanine included. The retained sequence is limited to the CDR3, 45 bases, with the frame set at the first base.

The donors were included in the validation cohort of 120 subjects, a group kept apart from the roughly 670-subject first cohort. The paper as a whole reports these results and caveats: Of the cluster scores, roughly 95% were above 0 in a later analysis, which found that TCRs clustered in the first cohort also tended to co-occur in the 120 validation repertoires. The classifier was reported to diagnose cytomegalovirus status with high specificity and sensitivity in both the original cohort and the validation cohort. In the study, about 150 TCR beta chains were listed as associated with cytomegalovirus. While some public TCRs were present in many individuals, most TCR sequences turned up only very rarely across donors. A later analysis lacked HLA typing for the validation cohort, so it scored co-occurrence in that cohort across all 110 or so repertoires. It was suggested by the authors that the approach could potentially be generalized to other disease states and immunological phenotypes. In vitro tests confirmed that a few of the cytomegalovirus-associated TCR beta chains recognize cytomegalovirus antigens.

As to this clone: Its cognate antigen has yet to be identified. No base-level quality is on record; no much larger clone is a single base apart.

Sequences were obtained from PBMCs. The chain couples TRBV27 to TRBJ2-3; 8 central nucleotides agree with TRBD1. The clonotype originates from a woman aged 25 to 45 in good health and CMV-seronegative. The nucleotide sequence is given as TGTGCCAGCCGACAGAGCAGGGGGCTTTCAGATACGCAGTATTTT. It is translated as CASRQSRGLSDTQYF.